Below are 24 T cell receptor beta chains sequenced from a single sample in a study of regulatory T cells in long-lasting Graves disease. Through Arm-PCR of CDR3 regions and iRepertoire HTBI primers, TCR beta libraries were built. TCRdb passed the multiplex PCR reads through MiXCR, listing each CDR3 protein once. The sample contains roughly 420,000 distinct CDR3 sequences, 16% of which appear only once. Time point of the sample: newly diagnosed GD, antithyroid drugs for less than 3 months. PBMCs were the source of the RNA used for TCR sequencing. These same data were also listed under a study on T cells in Graves' hyperthyroidism and ophthalmopathy.

The sample consisted of peripheral blood mononuclear cells (PBMCs), taken at new diagnosis, from a patient treated with antithyroid drugs. All receptors derive from a woman aged 18-29 years with Graves disease.

In the case of this clonotype: This sequence may be a read error, since a much larger clone differs from it by one base. V and J are TRBV28 and TRBJ2-7; no firm D call. The length of the CDR3 is 13 residues. Germline V gene data show CDR1 as MDHEN and CDR2 as SYDVKM. V lost 2 bases and J lost 4, with 9 bases in between. CDR3 DNA sequence: TGTGCCAGCAGTTTACCCGGACGGTACGAGCAGTACTTC. This translates into CASSLPGRYEQYF.

This clonotype was recorded a few times. The rearrangement joins TRBV28 to TRBJ2-2; 10 bases align to TRBD1. With V trimmed by 6 bases and J by 2 bases, 9 bases remained unmatched. CDR3 length: 17 amino acids. The germline V gene has CDR1 MDHEN and CDR2 SYDVKM. The CDR3, as DNA: TGTGCCAGCAGCCTAGACAGGGGGCGAAGAAACACCGGGGAGCTGTTTTTT. This translates into CASSLDRGRRNTGELFF.

This clonotype was counted a single time. The chain carries TRBV5-1 and TRBJ2-5; 8 bases agree with TRBD1. In germline, CDR1 is SGHRS, CDR2 YFSETQ. The V gene end was trimmed by 3 bases and the J gene end by 1 base; junction bases not matched to a gene: 5. CDR3 length equals 15 residues. The CDR3, as DNA: TGCGCCAGCAGCTCAGGGGACAGGATCCAAGAGACCCAGTACTTC. Protein: CASSSGDRIQETQYF.

The chain is built from TRBV11-2 and TRBJ2-1; D remains unclear. CDR1 is SGHAT, CDR2 FQNNGV, per germline. CDR3 length: 14 residues. The V and J ends lost 1 base and 5 bases respectively, with 9 bases between them. CDR3: CASSLAWENNEQFF. The CDR3 DNA reads as TGTGCCAGCAGCTTAGCCTGGGAAAACAATGAGCAGTTCTTC. Combining the CDR3 with reference TRBV11-2 and TRBJ2-1 gives the whole variable domain EAGVAQSPRYKIIEKRQSVAFWCNPISGHATLYWYQQILGQGPKLLIQFQNNGVVDDSQLPKDRFSAERLKGVDSTLKIQPAKLEDSAVYLCASSLAWENNEQFFGPGTRLTVL.

In this sample, this clonotype turned up many times. The rearrangement links TRBV27 to TRBJ1-5; D is unclear. Trimming removed 10 bases from V and 5 bases from J, with 15 bases in between. This CDR3 comprises 13 residues. CDR1 is MNHEY and CDR2 is SMNVEV in the germline V gene (reference sequence). The CDR3 here is CATSSERDQPQHF. CDR3 bases: TGTGCCACCAGCAGCGAAAGGGATCAGCCCCAGCATTTT.

This clonotype was seen many times. The V gene is TRBV28, the J gene TRBJ2-3, with D tentatively TRBD1 (5 bases). Germline CDR1 MDHEN, CDR2 SYDVKM. This CDR3 is 15 amino acids long. Trimming took off 5 bases at V and 1 base at J, with 13 bases between the two ends. This chain's CDR3 is CASSPRTPGTDTQYF. The DNA for the CDR3 is TGTGCCAGCAGTCCTCGGACACCAGGCACAGATACGCAGTATTTT.

This clonotype was counted many times. The chain is built from TRBV7-6 and TRBJ2-5; possible D gene TRBD1, 5 bases. Germline CDR1 and CDR2: SGHVS and FNYEAQ. The CDR3 spans 12 residues. Trimming left V 4 bases short and J 7 bases short, with 10 bases between. The CDR3 nucleotides are TGTGCCAGCAGCTCCAGGGTGGGGACCCAGTACTTC. Its translation is CASSSRVGTQYF.

The table lists this clonotype with a few counts. A single base separates this from a much larger clone, so it may be a read error. The chain links TRBV11-2 to TRBJ2-4; D may be TRBD1 (6 bases). Germline CDR1 SGHAT, CDR2 FQNNGV. The CDR3 has 12 amino acids. V shed 6 bases and J shed 8 bases, with 11 bases lying between them. The CDR3 here is CASRDSGDIQYF. The CDR3 DNA follows: TGTGCCAGCAGGGACTCAGGGGACATTCAGTACTTC.

The chain carries TRBV7-3 and TRBJ2-2; no firm D call. Trimming cost V 3 bases and J 7 bases, with 9 bases left between them. Germline V gene sequence: CDR1 SGHTA, CDR2 FQGTGA. This CDR3 comprises 13 residues. The CDR3 DNA sequence: TGTGCCAGCAGCTTTATGGCGGACGGGGAGCTGTTTTTT. It encodes CASSFMADGELFF.

This clonotype was seen more than once but under ten times. The gene calls are TRBV12-3 or TRBV12-4 and TRBJ1-3; 8 bases match TRBD1. This CDR3 has 14 residues. Trimming removed 7 bases from V and 3 bases from J; junction bases left unmatched: 5. This chain's CDR3 is CASNDDRGGNTIYF. CDR3 bases: TGTGCCAGCAACGACGACAGGGGTGGAAACACCATATATTTT.

This clonotype was observed a single time. This may stem from a read error, because a much larger clone lies one nucleotide away. The chain links TRBV7-2 to TRBJ2-3, with TRBD1 identical over 7 bases. V lost 5 bases and J lost 0; bases outside the gene matches: 8. The CDR3 is 16 residues long. Germline loops: CDR1 SGHTA, CDR2 FQGNSA. CDR3 amino acids: CASSPLGQPSTDTQYF. The CDR3 nucleotides are TGTGCCAGCAGCCCCTTGGGACAGCCGAGCACAGATACGCAGTATTTT.

This clonotype was detected ten times or more. V is TRBV30 and J is TRBJ2-1, with D perhaps matching TRBD1 or TRBD2 (5 bases each). The CDR3 has 14 amino acids. Germline V gives CDR1 GTSNPN, CDR2 SVGIG (reference sequence). V was trimmed by 0 bases and J by 9 bases, leaving 15 bases between them. CDR3 in DNA: TGTGCCTGGAGTGTACTAGAAGGGGACGGTGAGCAGTTCTTC. Translated: CAWSVLEGDGEQFF.

Many counts were recorded for this clonotype. This chain connects TRBV6-5 to TRBJ2-1; TRBD1 is a possible D gene (6 bases). This CDR3 is built from 14 residues. The V end lost 4 bases, the J end lost 4 bases, and 11 bases lay between the germline ends. CDR1 and CDR2 (germline): MNHEY, SVGAGI. The CDR3 DNA is TGTGCCAGCAGTTCCGGGACAAGTTACAATGAGCAGTTCTTC. Its protein product is CASSSGTSYNEQFF.

This clonotype was picked up many times. The V call is TRBV28, the J call TRBJ2-5; 9 positions match TRBD1. Germline CDR1 and CDR2: MDHEN and SYDVKM. After removal of 2 bases from V and 3 bases from J, the junction contained 7 bases not matched to a gene. The length of the CDR3 is 16 residues. The CDR3 DNA sequence: TGTGCCAGCAGTTTAAGTGACAGGGGGAGGGAAGAGACCCAGTACTTC. Translated, it gives CASSLSDRGREETQYF.

The rearrangement joins TRBV20-1 to TRBJ1-2; tentatively, D is TRBD1 (5 bases). Germline V CDR1 and CDR2: DFQATT, SNEGSKA (reference sequence). Deletions cut 5 bases from V and 7 bases from J, with 11 bases between. The CDR3 sequence is 11 residues long. CDR3 sequence reads: CSAPQGSGYTF. DNA for the CDR3: TGCAGTGCTCCCCAGGGAAGTGGCTACACCTTC.

This clonotype has at least ten counts. This chain joins TRBV28 and TRBJ2-5; 8 bases are a match to TRBD2. Germline V gene sequence: CDR1 MDHEN, CDR2 SYDVKM. CDR3 length equals 15 residues. Trimming took 5 bases from V and 7 from J; bases not matched to a gene: 12. The CDR3 DNA reads TGTGCCAGCAGTCCCACGGGAGGGGTGCTCGGGACCCAGTACTTC. As protein: CASSPTGGVLGTQYF.

Ten or more counts support this clonotype. The chain employs TRBV7-3 and TRBJ2-1, with 9 bases lining up with TRBD1. Trimming removed 5 bases from V and 6 bases from J; junction bases left unmatched: 8. The CDR3 extends over 15 amino acids. Looked up from germline, CDR1 is SGHTA and CDR2 is FQGTGA. The CDR3 here is CASSLGQGGGNEQFF. The CDR3 DNA reads TGTGCCAGCAGCCTGGGACAGGGAGGAGGCAATGAGCAGTTCTTC.

This clonotype appeared once. V is TRBV5-4 and J is TRBJ2-3; 8 nucleotides match TRBD2. The CDR3 is made up of 17 amino acids. Germline V gives CDR1 SGHNT, CDR2 YYREEE (reference sequence). J gave up 5 bases and V 0 bases, and 11 bases lay outside the gene matches. Here the CDR3 reads CASSLEPERESLDTQYF. CDR3 nucleotide sequence: TGTGCCAGCAGCTTGGAGCCGGAGCGGGAGTCCCTAGATACGCAGTATTTT.

The rearrangement uses TRBV20-1 and TRBJ2-2, with D maybe TRBD1 (5 bases). The germline CDR1 and CDR2 sequences are DFQATT and SNEGSKA (reference sequence). The CDR3 has 13 amino acids. Between the trimmed V and J ends, which lost 0 bases and 6 bases, there was a span of 8 bases. CDR3 protein: CSARDPRAGELFF. DNA of the CDR3: TGCAGTGCTAGAGATCCCAGGGCCGGGGAGCTGTTTTTT.

The chain links TRBV29-1 to TRBJ1-1; 8 bases align to TRBD1. V lost 6 bases and J lost 6; bases outside the gene matches: 3. CDR1 is SQVTM and CDR2 is ANQGSEA in the germline V gene. The CDR3 runs 11 residues. The DNA of the CDR3 is TGCAGCGTCATACAGGGGGCTGAAGCTTTCTTT. It specifies CSVIQGAEAFF.

This chain links TRBV2 with TRBJ1-2; 8 bases align to TRBD1. The CDR3 runs to 14 residues. Germline-derived CDR1 and CDR2 are SNHLY and FYNNEI. Trimming took 5 bases from V and 4 from J; bases not matched to a gene: 6. As DNA, the CDR3 is TGTGCCAGCAGTCAGGGGGCCGGGGGCTATGGCTACACCTTC. Translation: CASSQGAGGYGYTF.

This clonotype was observed many times. This rearrangement joins TRBV6-2 or TRBV6-3 to TRBJ1-5; no clear D gene. This CDR3 has 17 residues. The V end was cut by 3 bases, the J end by 4 bases, with 19 bases between. The germline gives CDR1 MNHEY, CDR2 SVGEGT. The CDR3: CASSYDGGWRGNQPQHF. CDR3 DNA: TGTGCCAGCAGTTATGATGGTGGGTGGAGAGGGAATCAGCCCCAGCATTTT.

This clonotype was recorded at least ten times. The chain couples TRBV24-1 to TRBJ2-1; TRBD2 is a possible D gene (5 bases). Trimming removed 4 bases from V and 9 bases from J, with 18 bases in between. The CDR3 has 15 residues. From germline, CDR1 is KGHDR and CDR2 SFDVKD. The chain's CDR3 is CATSDPPGTRGEQFF. In DNA form, the CDR3 reads TGTGCCACCAGTGACCCCCCGGGCACCCGGGGTGAGCAGTTCTTC.

This clonotype showed up many times. This sequence joins TRBV14 and TRBJ2-3, with TRBD2 matching over 7 bases. The V gene end was trimmed by 0 bases and the J gene end by 3 bases; junction bases not matched to a gene: 6. CDR1 is SGHDN and CDR2 is FVKESK in the germline V gene. The CDR3 consists of 16 residues. The CDR3 DNA reads as TGTGCCAGCAGCCAAGATAGGCTAGCGGAGACAGATACGCAGTATTTT. Residues: CASSQDRLAETDTQYF.